The rows below give T cell receptor beta chains drawn from one sample of a study of shared clonotypes between healthy human individuals. Sequencing was performed with immunoSEQ multiplex PCR; in TCRdb, only in-frame clones are kept and a portion is missing. The sample contains over 1.5 million clones, 95% to 99% of which appear only once. Input material: naive CD4+ T cells sorted from blood. Every receptor here comes from a man aged 30 to 39 in good health. Both conserved end residues are part of each CDR3.

v_call,cdr3_aa
TRBV27,CASSLRSAGTTRAYTF
TRBV5-1,CASSASPGQGRETQYF
TRBV5-1,CASSLDPGPQETQYF
TRBV2,CASSEEIAALGSEQYF
TRBV7-3,CASSSGGVYNEQFF
TRBV28,CATAVSRNTEAFF
TRBV6-5,CASSRRWNTEAFF
TRBV9,CASSVEVFGAASNGELFF
TRBV2,CASSQQGAGNEQFF
TRBV11-2,CASGGGGLTDTQYF
TRBV5-1,CASSLRTGATTTTDTQYF
TRBV5-1,CASSWGTGGFYEQYF
TRBV14,CASSQGWGAGSYEQYF
TRBV5-5,CASSVLSGWSEEQYF
TRBV10-2,CASTTSAYNEQFF